Listed here are 9 T cell receptor beta chains from one sample, sequenced in a study of shared clonotypes between healthy human individuals (dated by TCRdb to about 2020). Library method: the immunoSEQ multiplex PCR assay. TCRdb holds this immuneACCESS table with in-frame rearrangements only. Some clones are missing; in checked studies, unresolved V genes explain under half, and the rest has no known cause. A total of over 400,000 clones appear in this sample, about 78% of them only once. The ten largest make up approximately 12% of the sample. The sample taken for sequencing was PBMCs. These receptors originate from a woman in her thirties or forties in good health. Some clones in this sample may be carry-over from other donors' samples.

The genes are TRBV11-2 and TRBJ1-2, with D maybe TRBD1 (6 bases). Germline CDR1 and CDR2: SGHAT and FQNNGV. The CDR3 loop spans 15 amino acids. Trimming cost V 4 bases and J 4 bases, with 16 bases left between them. In nucleotides, the CDR3 is TGTGCCAGCAGCTCACCAGGGGTTTGGGTCTATGGCTACACCTTC. Amino acids: CASSSPGVWVYGYTF. The variable domain in full, with the rest retrieved from reference TRBV11-2 and TRBJ1-2, is EAGVAQSPRYKIIEKRQSVAFWCNPISGHATLYWYQQILGQGPKLLIQFQNNGVVDDSQLPKDRFSAERLKGVDSTLKIQPAKLEDSAVYLCASSSPGVWVYGYTFGSGTRLTVV.

The V call is TRBV7-8, the J call TRBJ2-1; the match to TRBD2 covers 10 bases. The V and J ends lost 4 bases and 8 bases, in that order; junction bases with no gene match: 8. There are 15 residues in the CDR3. Germline CDR1 SGHVS, CDR2 FQNEAQ. The DNA of the CDR3 is TGTGCCAGCAGCTCCTATAGCGGGGGGAACGATGAGCAGTTCTTC. Protein sequence: CASSSYSGGNDEQFF.

This chain uses TRBV7-2 with TRBJ2-7; no clear D gene. Germline V gene sequence: CDR1 SGHTA, CDR2 FQGNSA. V lost 6 bases, J lost 1 base, and 13 bases lay in between. The CDR3 totals 14 residues. In DNA, the CDR3 is TGTGCCAGCAGTGACGGGCCGGCGTCCTACGAGCAGTACTTC. Its translation: CASSDGPASYEQYF.

This clone was observed a handful of times. The chain employs TRBV7-2 and TRBJ1-2, with D possibly matching TRBD1 (6 bases). The V gene lost 5 bases and the J gene lost 8 bases, with 21 bases spanning the gap. The CDR3 runs 15 residues. The germline V gene encodes CDR1 SGHTA and CDR2 FQGNSA. DNA for the CDR3: TGTGCCAGCAGCGAACAGGGTTCGGGGTACGGAGGCTACACCTTC. It codes for CASSEQGSGYGGYTF.

The chain carries TRBV6-1 and TRBJ1-1; D is uncertain. Germline assignment: CDR1 MNHNS and CDR2 SASEGT. The CDR3 spans 13 residues. V lost 7 bases and J lost 4, with 13 bases in between. CDR3 in amino acids: CASIKETFTEAFF. The CDR3 DNA sequence: TGTGCCAGCATCAAGGAGACATTCACTGAAGCTTTCTTT.

CDR3 loop: CASSTPTKKGTEAFF. CDR3 nucleotides: TGTGCCAGCAGTACACCAACCAAAAAGGGCACTGAAGCTTTCTTT. This rearrangement joins TRBV28 to TRBJ1-1; D is undetermined. V lost 5 bases and J 4 bases, leaving 17 bases between the germline ends. Germline CDR1 and CDR2: MDHEN and SYDVKM. The CDR3 totals 15 residues.

The chain employs TRBV27 and TRBJ2-1; D call uncertain. Trimming removed 7 bases from V and 2 bases from J, with 21 bases in between. CDR1 is MNHEY, CDR2 SMNVEV, per germline (reference sequence). There are 17 residues in the CDR3. CDR3 bases: TGTGCCAGCAACTCGGGCAGCGCGATACGCCCCTACAATGAGCAGTTCTTC. It specifies CASNSGSAIRPYNEQFF.

In its sample, this clone was seen once. The rearrangement links TRBV5-1 to TRBJ1-1; 9 nucleotides agree with TRBD1. The CDR3 is 15 amino acids. The J segment lost 4 bases and the V segment lost 0 bases, leaving 4 bases of the junction unmatched. Looked up from germline, CDR1 is SGHRS and CDR2 is YFSETQ. CDR3 sequence reads: CASSLVDRGSTEAFF. In DNA, the CDR3 is TGCGCCAGCAGCTTGGTAGACAGGGGGAGCACTGAAGCTTTCTTT.

J is TRBJ2-3 and V is TRBV12-5, with 9 bases aligning to TRBD2. Germline values: CDR1 LGHNT, CDR2 FRNRAP. Unmatched junction bases numbered 30, after V lost 2 bases and J lost 3 bases. The CDR3 spans 24 residues. CDR3 loop: CASGLTPSLVDSGRGGRSTDTQYF. DNA of the CDR3: TGTGCTAGTGGTTTGACCCCTTCTCTCGTGGATAGCGGGAGAGGTGGACGTAGTACAGATACGCAGTATTTT.